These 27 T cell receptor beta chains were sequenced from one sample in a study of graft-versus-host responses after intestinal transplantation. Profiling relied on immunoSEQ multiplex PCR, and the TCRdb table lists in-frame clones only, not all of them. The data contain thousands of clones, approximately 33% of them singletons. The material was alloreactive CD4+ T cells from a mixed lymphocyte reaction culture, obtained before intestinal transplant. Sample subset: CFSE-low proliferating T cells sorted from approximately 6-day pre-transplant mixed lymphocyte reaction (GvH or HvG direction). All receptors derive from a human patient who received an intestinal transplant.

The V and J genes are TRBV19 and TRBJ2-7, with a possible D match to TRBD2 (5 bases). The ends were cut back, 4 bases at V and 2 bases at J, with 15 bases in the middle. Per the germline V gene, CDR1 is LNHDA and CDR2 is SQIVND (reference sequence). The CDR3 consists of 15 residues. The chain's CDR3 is CASSSGGHIAYEQYF. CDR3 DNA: TGTGCCAGTAGTAGCGGCGGGCACATTGCCTACGAGCAGTACTTC. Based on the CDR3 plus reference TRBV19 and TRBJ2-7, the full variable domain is DGGITQSPKYLFRKEGQNVTLSCEQNLNHDAMYWYRQDPGQGLRLIYYSQIVNDFQKGDIAEGYSVSREKKESFPLTVTSAQKNPTAFYLCASSSGGHIAYEQYFGPGTRLTVT.

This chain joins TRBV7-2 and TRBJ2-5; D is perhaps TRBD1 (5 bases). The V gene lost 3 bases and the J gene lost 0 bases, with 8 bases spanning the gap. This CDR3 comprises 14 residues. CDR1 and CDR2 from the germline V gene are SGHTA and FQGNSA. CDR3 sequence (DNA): TGTGCCAGCAGCTTTGACAGATACCAAGAGACCCAGTACTTC. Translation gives CASSFDRYQETQYF. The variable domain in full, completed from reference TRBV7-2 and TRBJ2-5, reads GAGVSQSPSNKVTEKGKDVELRCDPISGHTALYWYRQSLGQGLEFLIYFQGNSAPDKSGLPSDRFSAERTGGSVSTLTIQRTQQEDSAVYLCASSFDRYQETQYFGPGTRLLVL.

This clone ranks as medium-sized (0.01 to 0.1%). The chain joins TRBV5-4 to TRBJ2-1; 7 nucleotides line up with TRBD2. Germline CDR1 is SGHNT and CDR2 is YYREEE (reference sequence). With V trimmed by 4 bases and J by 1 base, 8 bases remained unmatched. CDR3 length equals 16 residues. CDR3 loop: CASSRGGGSSYNEQFF. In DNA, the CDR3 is TGTGCCAGCAGCCGGGGCGGGGGATCTTCCTACAATGAGCAGTTCTTC.

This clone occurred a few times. The CDR3 reads CASSSFLAGAAMSPQHF. As DNA, the CDR3 is TGTGCCAGCAGTTCATTTCTAGCTGGCGCGGCAATGTCCCCCCAGCATTTT. The chain is built from TRBV27 and TRBJ1-5; D remains ambiguous. Looked up from germline, CDR1 is MNHEY and CDR2 is SMNVEV (reference sequence). This CDR3 has 17 amino acids. Trimming left V 4 bases short and J 10 bases short, with 26 bases between.

This CDR3 reads CASSLQGIFSEQYF. The DNA of the CDR3 is TGTGCCAGCAGTTTACAGGGGATCTTTTCAGAGCAGTACTTC. V gene TRBV6-5 combines with J gene TRBJ2-7; 7 nucleotides line up with TRBD1. Germline CDR1 and CDR2: MNHEY and SVGAGI. The J segment lost 7 bases and the V segment lost 4 bases, leaving 10 bases of the junction unmatched. CDR3 size: 14 residues.

Here the CDR3 reads CASSLTAPNQPQHF. The CDR3 nucleotides read TGTGCCAGCAGCTTGACAGCGCCCAATCAGCCCCAGCATTTT. J is TRBJ1-5 and V is TRBV7-8; possible D gene TRBD1, 5 bases. The V end lost 3 bases, the J end lost 3 bases, and 9 bases lay between the germline ends. This CDR3 has 14 amino acids. The germline gives CDR1 SGHVS, CDR2 FQNEAQ.

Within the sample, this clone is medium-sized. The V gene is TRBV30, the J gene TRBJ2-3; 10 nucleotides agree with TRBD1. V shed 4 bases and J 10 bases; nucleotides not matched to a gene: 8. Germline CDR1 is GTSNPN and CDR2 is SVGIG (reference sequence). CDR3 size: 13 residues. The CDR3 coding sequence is TGTGCCTGGACCGCCGACAGGGGGCAATCGCAGTATTTT. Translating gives CAWTADRGQSQYF.

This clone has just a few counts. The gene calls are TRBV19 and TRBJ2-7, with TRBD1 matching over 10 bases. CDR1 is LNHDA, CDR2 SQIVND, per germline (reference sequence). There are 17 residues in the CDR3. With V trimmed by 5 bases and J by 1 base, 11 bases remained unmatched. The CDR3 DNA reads TGTGCCAGTAGTCAACGGGGAAGGACAGGGGGTTCCTACGAGCAGTACTTC. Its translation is CASSQRGRTGGSYEQYF.

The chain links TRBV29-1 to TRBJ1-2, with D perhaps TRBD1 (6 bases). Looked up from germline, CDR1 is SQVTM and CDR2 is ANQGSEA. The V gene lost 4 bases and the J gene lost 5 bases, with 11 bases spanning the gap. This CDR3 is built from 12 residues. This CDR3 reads CSVVIGGYGYTF. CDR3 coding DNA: TGCAGCGTTGTGATAGGGGGATATGGCTACACCTTC.

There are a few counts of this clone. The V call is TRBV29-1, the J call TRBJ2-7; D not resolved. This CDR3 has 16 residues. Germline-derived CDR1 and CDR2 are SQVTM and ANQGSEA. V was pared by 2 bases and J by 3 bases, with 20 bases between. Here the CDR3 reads CSVEYGGRGSDYEQYF. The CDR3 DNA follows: TGCAGCGTTGAATACGGTGGTCGAGGCTCGGACTACGAGCAGTACTTC.

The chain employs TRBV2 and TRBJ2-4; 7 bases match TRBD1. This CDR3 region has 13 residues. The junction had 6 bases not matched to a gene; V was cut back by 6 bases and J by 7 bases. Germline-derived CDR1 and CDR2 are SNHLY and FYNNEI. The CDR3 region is CASRQGISNIQYF. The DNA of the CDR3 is TGTGCCAGCAGACAGGGGATTTCGAACATTCAGTACTTC.

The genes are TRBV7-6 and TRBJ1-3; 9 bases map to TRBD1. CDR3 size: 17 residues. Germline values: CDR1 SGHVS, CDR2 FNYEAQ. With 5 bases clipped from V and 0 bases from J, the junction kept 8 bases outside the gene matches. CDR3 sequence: CASSAPGQGNSGNTIYF. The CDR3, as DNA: TGTGCCAGCAGCGCTCCGGGACAGGGTAACTCTGGAAACACCATATATTTT.

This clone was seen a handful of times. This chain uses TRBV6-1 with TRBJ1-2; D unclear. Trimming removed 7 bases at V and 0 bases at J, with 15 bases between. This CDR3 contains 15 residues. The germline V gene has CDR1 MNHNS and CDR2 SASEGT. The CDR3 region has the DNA TGTGCCAGCACCCAAGGGAGGGCCCCTAACTATGGCTACACCTTC. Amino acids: CASTQGRAPNYGYTF.

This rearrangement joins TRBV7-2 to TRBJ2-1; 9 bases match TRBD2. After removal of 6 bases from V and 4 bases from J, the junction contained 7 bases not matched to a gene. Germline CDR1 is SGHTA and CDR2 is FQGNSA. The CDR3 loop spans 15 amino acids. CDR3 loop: CASSSSGGRYNEQFF. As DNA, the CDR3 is TGTGCCAGCAGTTCGAGCGGGGGGCGATACAATGAGCAGTTCTTC. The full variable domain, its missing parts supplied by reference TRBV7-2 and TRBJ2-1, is GAGVSQSPSNKVTEKGKDVELRCDPISGHTALYWYRQSLGQGLEFLIYFQGNSAPDKSGLPSDRFSAERTGGSVSTLTIQRTQQEDSAVYLCASSSSGGRYNEQFFGPGTRLTVL.

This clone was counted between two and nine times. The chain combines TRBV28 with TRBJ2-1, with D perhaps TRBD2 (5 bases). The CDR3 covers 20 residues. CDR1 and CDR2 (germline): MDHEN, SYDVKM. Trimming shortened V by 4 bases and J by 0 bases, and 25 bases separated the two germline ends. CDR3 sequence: CASSSRFWTTGMRSYNEQFF. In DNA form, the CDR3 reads TGTGCCAGCAGTTCTCGCTTTTGGACGACGGGGATGCGCTCCTACAATGAGCAGTTCTTC.

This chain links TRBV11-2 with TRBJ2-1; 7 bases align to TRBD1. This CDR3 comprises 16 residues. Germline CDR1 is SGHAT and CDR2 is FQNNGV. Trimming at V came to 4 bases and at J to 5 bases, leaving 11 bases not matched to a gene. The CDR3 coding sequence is TGTGCCAGCAGCTCTCAGGGGGTGCTAAGAAACAATGAGCAGTTCTTC. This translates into CASSSQGVLRNNEQFF.

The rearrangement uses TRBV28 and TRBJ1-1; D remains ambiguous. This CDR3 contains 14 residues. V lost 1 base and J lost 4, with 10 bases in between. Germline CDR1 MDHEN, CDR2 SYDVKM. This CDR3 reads CASSLLRGTTEAFF. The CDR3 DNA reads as TGTGCCAGCAGTTTATTGCGGGGAACCACTGAAGCTTTCTTT.

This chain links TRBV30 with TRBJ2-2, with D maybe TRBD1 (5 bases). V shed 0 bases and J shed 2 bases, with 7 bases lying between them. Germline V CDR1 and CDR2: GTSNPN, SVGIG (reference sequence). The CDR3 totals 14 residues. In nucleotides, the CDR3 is TGTGCCTGGAGTGTGGGGCCCAACACCGGGGAGCTGTTTTTT. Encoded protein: CAWSVGPNTGELFF. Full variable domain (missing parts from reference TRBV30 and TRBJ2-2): SQTIHQWPATLVQPVGSPLSLECTVEGTSNPNLYWYRQAAGRGLQLLFYSVGIGQISSEVPQNLSASRPQDRQFILSSKKLLLSDSGFYLCAWSVGPNTGELFFGEGSRLTVL.

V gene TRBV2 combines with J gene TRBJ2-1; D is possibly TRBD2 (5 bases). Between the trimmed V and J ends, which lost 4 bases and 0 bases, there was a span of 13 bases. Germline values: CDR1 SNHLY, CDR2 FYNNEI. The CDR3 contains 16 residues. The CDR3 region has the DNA TGTGCCAGCAGTGGAGGCCGACTAAGCTCCTACAATGAGCAGTTCTTC. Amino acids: CASSGGRLSSYNEQFF.

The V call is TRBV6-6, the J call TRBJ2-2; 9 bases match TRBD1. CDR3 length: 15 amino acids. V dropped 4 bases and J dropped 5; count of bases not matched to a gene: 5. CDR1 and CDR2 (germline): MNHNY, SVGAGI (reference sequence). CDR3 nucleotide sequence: TGTGCCAGCAGTTTGACAGGGGGTGGGACCGGGGAGCTGTTTTTT. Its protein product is CASSLTGGGTGELFF.

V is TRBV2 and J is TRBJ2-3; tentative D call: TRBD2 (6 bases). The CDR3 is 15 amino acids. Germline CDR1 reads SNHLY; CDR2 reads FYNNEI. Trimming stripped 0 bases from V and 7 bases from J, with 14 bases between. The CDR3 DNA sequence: TGTGCCAGCAGTGAAGCCACTAGCCCTCTCCATACGCAGTATTTT. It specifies CASSEATSPLHTQYF.

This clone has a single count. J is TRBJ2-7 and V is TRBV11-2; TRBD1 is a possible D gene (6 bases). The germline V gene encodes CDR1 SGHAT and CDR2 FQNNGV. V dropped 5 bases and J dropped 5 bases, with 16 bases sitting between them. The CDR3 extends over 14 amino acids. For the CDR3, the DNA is TGTGCCAGCAGCCCGAGTCAGGGGAGCCACGAGCAGTACTTC. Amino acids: CASSPSQGSHEQYF.

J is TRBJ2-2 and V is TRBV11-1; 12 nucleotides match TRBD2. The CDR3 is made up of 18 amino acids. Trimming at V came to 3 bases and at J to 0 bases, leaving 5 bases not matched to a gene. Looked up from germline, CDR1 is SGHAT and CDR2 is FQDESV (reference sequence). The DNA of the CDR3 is TGTGCCAGCAGCTTTCGACTAGCGGGGGCCACGAACACCGGGGAGCTGTTTTTT. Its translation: CASSFRLAGATNTGELFF. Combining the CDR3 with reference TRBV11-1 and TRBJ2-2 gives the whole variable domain EAEVAQSPRYKITEKSQAVAFWCDPISGHATLYWYRQILGQGPELLVQFQDESVVDDSQLPKDRFSAERLKGVDSTLKIQPAELGDSAMYLCASSFRLAGATNTGELFFGEGSRLTVL.

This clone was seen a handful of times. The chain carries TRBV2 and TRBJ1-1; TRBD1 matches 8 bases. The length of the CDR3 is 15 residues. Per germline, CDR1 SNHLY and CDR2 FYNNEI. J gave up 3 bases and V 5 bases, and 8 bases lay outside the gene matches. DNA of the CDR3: TGTGCCAGCAGTCCCCGGACAGGGAGAGACACTGAAGCTTTCTTT. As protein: CASSPRTGRDTEAFF.

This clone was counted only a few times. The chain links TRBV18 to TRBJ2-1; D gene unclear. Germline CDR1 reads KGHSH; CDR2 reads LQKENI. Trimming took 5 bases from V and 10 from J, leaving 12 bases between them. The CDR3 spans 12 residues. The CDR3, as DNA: TGTGCCAGCTCATCCTCGATGGGCGAGCAGTTCTTC. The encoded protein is CASSSSMGEQFF.

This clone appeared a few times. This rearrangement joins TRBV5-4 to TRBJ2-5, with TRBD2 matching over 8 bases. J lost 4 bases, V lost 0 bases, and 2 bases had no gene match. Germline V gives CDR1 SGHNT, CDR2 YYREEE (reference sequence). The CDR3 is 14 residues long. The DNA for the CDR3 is TGTGCCAGCAGCTTGGGTCTAGCGGGAGAGACCCAGTACTTC. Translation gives CASSLGLAGETQYF. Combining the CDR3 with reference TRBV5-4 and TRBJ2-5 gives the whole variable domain ETGVTQSPTHLIKTRGQQVTLRCSSQSGHNTVSWYQQALGQGPQFIFQYYREEENGRGNFPPRFSGLQFPNYSSELNVNALELDDSALYLCASSLGLAGETQYFGPGTRLLVL.

The CDR3 protein is CASSLTSGGGTYEQYF. The DNA of the CDR3 is TGTGCCAGCAGCCTCACTAGCGGGGGGGGAACCTACGAGCAGTACTTC. The chain links TRBV11-2 to TRBJ2-7; 13 bases are a match to TRBD2. The CDR3 runs 16 residues. Germline values: CDR1 SGHAT, CDR2 FQNNGV. V was pared by 5 bases and J by 2 bases, with 6 bases of the junction left unmatched.